These 17 T cell receptor beta chains originate from one sample sequenced in a study of cytomegalovirus exposure and HLA in healthy donors. PCR used 60 Vbeta primers and 13 Jbeta primers. The data were produced by immunoSEQ multiplex PCR, yet TCRdb's version contains in-frame clones alone and is incomplete. The sample records under 150,000 clones, about 79% being singletons. Sequenced sample: PBMCs. Receptors originate from a male donor in good health and CMV-seronegative.

The table lists this clone with a count of one. The CDR3 DNA is TGTGCCAGTAACACCCCCTCGAGAAGCGGCAATGAGCAGTTCTTC. It is translated as CASNTPSRSGNEQFF. The chain employs TRBV19 and TRBJ2-1; a weak D match, TRBD2 (5 bases). Between the trimmed V and J ends, which lost 7 bases and 6 bases, there was a span of 19 bases. The CDR3 is made up of 15 amino acids. The V gene's germline CDR1 is LNHDA and CDR2 SQIVND (reference sequence).

This sequence joins TRBV2 and TRBJ2-7, with D possibly being TRBD2 (5 bases). Trimming cost V 4 bases and J 2 bases, with 15 bases left between them. Per germline, CDR1 SNHLY and CDR2 FYNNEI. The CDR3 sequence is 15 residues long. The CDR3 region has the DNA TGTGCCAGCAGTGCGAGCGGCAGTTTGACCTACGAGCAGTACTTC. Its protein product is CASSASGSLTYEQYF.

The rearrangement joins TRBV14 to TRBJ1-1; D call uncertain. V was shortened by 2 bases and J by 0 bases, with 16 bases between the two germline ends. The CDR3 length is 17 residues. Germline loops: CDR1 SGHDN, CDR2 FVKESK. The CDR3 protein is CASSQPRGRLMNTEAFF. CDR3 DNA: TGTGCCAGCAGCCAACCTCGGGGTCGGCTTATGAACACTGAAGCTTTCTTT.

The chain carries TRBV27 and TRBJ1-2, with TRBD1 matching 8 bases. CDR3 length: 17 amino acids. V shed 2 bases and J 8 bases; nucleotides not matched to a gene: 16. From germline, CDR1 is MNHEY and CDR2 SMNVEV (reference sequence). For the CDR3, the DNA is TGTGCCAGCAGTTTAAGTGGCAGGGGGCCCCCACATCGGGGCTACACCTTC. It is translated as CASSLSGRGPPHRGYTF.

This clone was counted between two and nine times. This chain links TRBV29-1 with TRBJ2-1; D may be TRBD2 (6 bases). This CDR3 spans 15 amino acids. From germline, CDR1 is SQVTM and CDR2 ANQGSEA. Trimming removed 6 bases from V and 4 bases from J, with 19 bases in between. The CDR3, as DNA: TGCAGCGTGCCCTCGGGAGTAGCGATTTACAATGAGCAGTTCTTC. It yields the protein CSVPSGVAIYNEQFF.

The sample holds one count of this clone. This chain uses TRBV6-6 with TRBJ2-3, with D tentatively TRBD1 (5 bases). The CDR3 is 13 residues long. The germline CDR1 and CDR2 sequences are MNHNY and SVGAGI (reference sequence). Trimming shortened V by 1 base and J by 4 bases, and 6 bases separated the two germline ends. The CDR3 DNA follows: TGTGCCAGCAGTTACTTACAGGCAGATACGCAGTATTTT. Its protein product is CASSYLQADTQYF.

J is TRBJ2-7 and V is TRBV7-6; D is unresolved. Between the trimmed V and J ends, which lost 1 base and 5 bases, there was a span of 9 bases. Germline-derived CDR1 and CDR2 are SGHVS and FNYEAQ. The CDR3 is 13 residues long. The CDR3 here is CASSLVTEDEQYF. The CDR3 bases are TGTGCCAGCAGCTTAGTAACAGAAGACGAGCAGTACTTC.

This sequence joins TRBV7-8 and TRBJ2-3; 7 bases fit TRBD1. Germline lookup yields CDR1 SGHVS and CDR2 FQNEAQ. J was trimmed by 12 bases and V by 2 bases; bases with no gene match: 5. CDR3 length: 12 residues. CDR3 region: CASSLSGTAQYF. The DNA of the CDR3 is TGTGCCAGCAGCTTATCCGGGACAGCTCAGTATTTT.

Notes on this clone: The sample contains more than one DNA sequence encoding this CDR3. This chain connects TRBV2 to TRBJ1-1, with a possible D match to TRBD1 (6 bases). The CDR3 extends over 14 amino acids. The ends were cut back, 6 bases at V and 3 bases at J, with 14 bases in the middle. Germline CDR1 SNHLY, CDR2 FYNNEI. The CDR3: CASSRQVRDTEAFF. As DNA, the CDR3 is TGTGCCAGCAGCAGACAGGTCAGGGACACTGAAGCTTTCTTT.

This clone was picked up a small number of times. The genes are TRBV16 and TRBJ2-7; TRBD1 aligns across 8 bases. Germline assignment: CDR1 KGHSY and CDR2 FQNENV. With V trimmed by 4 bases and J by 12 bases, 11 bases remained unmatched. The CDR3 has 13 residues. The DNA for the CDR3 is TGTGCCAGCAGCCTAGGACAGGGCGTGAACCCGTACTTC. It yields the protein CASSLGQGVNPYF. Full variable domain (remainder filled in from reference TRBV16 and TRBJ2-7): GEEVAQTPKHLVRGEGQKAKLYCAPIKGHSYVFWYQQVLKNEFKFLISFQNENVFDETGMPKERFSAKCLPNSPCSLEIQATKLEDSAVYFCASSLGQGVNPYFGPGTRLTVT.

The V gene is TRBV18, the J gene TRBJ1-2; the D is unclear. CDR3 length equals 14 residues. V lost 3 bases to trimming and J lost 6 bases, with 14 bases between them. Germline assignment: CDR1 KGHSH and CDR2 LQKENI. The CDR3 bases are TGTGCCAGCTCACCCGTTCCAGACTATGATGGCTACACCTTC. Protein sequence: CASSPVPDYDGYTF.

The chain couples TRBV7-6 to TRBJ2-7, with D possibly TRBD1 on 6 matching bases. The germline V gene has CDR1 SGHVS and CDR2 FNYEAQ. This CDR3 is 13 amino acids long. V was cut by 4 bases and J by 5 bases, with 12 bases left in between. As DNA, the CDR3 is TGTGCCAGCAGCTACGGCAGGGGTCACGAGCAGTACTTC. This translates into CASSYGRGHEQYF.

This chain uses TRBV9 with TRBJ2-1, with D possibly TRBD2 on 5 matching bases. The CDR3 length is 15 residues. Germline assignment: CDR1 SGDLS and CDR2 YYNGEE. The V end was cut by 4 bases, the J end by 6 bases, with 17 bases between. CDR3 bases: TGTGCCAGCAGCTCCCCGGCGGGCGGTCTCAATGAGCAGTTCTTC. Protein: CASSSPAGGLNEQFF.

This rearrangement joins TRBV7-9 to TRBJ1-1; D might be TRBD1 (5 bases). The V gene's germline CDR1 is SEHNR and CDR2 FQNEAQ (reference sequence). Trimming shortened V by 7 bases and J by 2 bases, and 17 bases separated the two germline ends. This CDR3 region has 15 residues. CDR3 DNA sequence: TGTGCCAGCAAACCTATGGGGGGAGGAAACACTGAAGCTTTCTTT. This sequence encodes CASKPMGGGNTEAFF.

This clone occurred once. This chain uses TRBV5-1 with TRBJ2-1; TRBD2 agrees at 8 bases. The junction had 8 bases not matched to a gene; V was cut back by 3 bases and J by 0 bases. CDR1 is SGHRS and CDR2 is YFSETQ in the germline V gene. The CDR3 is 17 residues long. CDR3 nucleotides: TGCGCCAGCAGCTCTACGCCCGGACTAGCCTCCTACAATGAGCAGTTCTTC. This translates into CASSSTPGLASYNEQFF.

The V call is TRBV5-6, the J call TRBJ2-3; D remains unclear. V shed 2 bases and J shed 4 bases, with 5 bases lying between them. This CDR3 is built from 12 residues. Germline V gene lookup returns CDR1 SGHDT and CDR2 YYEEEE. DNA for the CDR3: TGTGCCAGCAGCTTTGCGCCAGATACGCAGTATTTT. Translated, it gives CASSFAPDTQYF.

The chain recombines TRBV10-3 with TRBJ2-1, with D possibly matching TRBD1 (6 bases). Germline assignment: CDR1 ENHRY and CDR2 SYGVKD. This CDR3 contains 12 residues. V shed 11 bases and J shed 5 bases, with 13 bases lying between them. DNA for the CDR3: TGTGCCGTCGCAGGGGACGACAATGAGCAGTTCTTC. Its translation: CAVAGDDNEQFF.